This TCR beta chain was recovered during a study of shared clonotypes between healthy human individuals (dated by TCRdb to the early 2020s). Background on the whole study: The cohort comprised a couple of women and a few men aged 18 to 49 years. For each donor, CD4 naive and CD4 memory were each given three plates, CD8 naive was given two plates, and CD8 memory was given one plate. To estimate repertoire size and how much clonotype sharing occurs between individuals, the study deeply sequenced the blood TCR repertoires of five healthy adults. Different laboratories and diverse techniques were used to prepare libraries and sequence TCR repertoires, to increase sequencing depth and limit assay-specific biases. Between about 0.94 and 8.9 billion PBMCs per donor were obtained by leukapheresis.

Between the V and J ends, shortened by 1 base and 2 bases respectively, the junction contains 9 bases. The CDR3, from cysteine to phenylalanine, totals 14 residues. Of all the DNA, just the CDR3 is kept, 42 bases in frame from base 1. CDR1 SGHAT and CDR2 FQNNGV were looked up in the germline V gene. The donors were healthy, HIV-negative adults who had no recently reported acute infections or vaccinations. Every donor was a Caucasian adult living in Nashville, Tennessee, USA. CD4+ T cells were enriched by magnetic negative selection, after which naive cells were positively selected on CD45RA and the negative fraction was taken as the memory subset. Blood was obtained by leukapheresis, after which PBMCs were separated by Ficoll-Histopaque density gradient centrifugation and cryopreserved in liquid nitrogen vapor phase. Purity and quantity of every magnetically sorted T cell population were checked by analytical flow cytometry. From each sorted fraction, genomic DNA was isolated and quantified by UV absorbance on a Nanodrop 2000c.

What the study reported, not specific to this receptor: Pairwise subsampling led to the expectation that sequencing depth would affect the degree of clonotype sharing among donors. Estimated clonotype richness was generally larger for naive than for memory subsets. Rarefaction of sorted-subset datasets indicated incomplete sequencing despite the large sequencing depth. Sharing across several donors was observed for approximately 5% of naive CD4, over 3% of naive CD8, about 2.5% of memory CD4, and about 0.39% of memory CD8 clonotypes. The small number of donors limited the genetic and exposure-history diversity represented. Clonotypes shared by all four sorted-subset donors showed higher generation probabilities than non-shared clonotypes. Sampling was restricted to blood, and TCR repertoires in tissues likely differ from the TCR repertoires found in blood.

TCR CDR3 regions were amplified from genomic DNA by multiplex PCR using the deep immunoSEQ assay. Extracted genomic DNA from each cell subset was distributed evenly across all wells of several immunoSEQ 96-well plates, and each plate was treated as a replicate. For sorted subsets, each replicate PCR was loaded with around 220 ng genomic DNA, equivalent to 25,000 to 35,000 T cell genomes. The purified libraries were quantified using a Qubit 3.0 fluorometer, sized with a Bioanalyzer 2100, and then quantified again using the KAPA Library Quantification kit. Every immunoSEQ 96-well plate was sequenced on a dedicated single-read 150-cycle Illumina NextSeq 550 flow cell. The authors' pipeline ran thus. The immunoSEQ output contained only junctional sequences without quality scores, so filtering could not match that applied to full-length reads. Sequences were annotated with PyIR, a Python wrapper for IgBLAST v1.9, and V/J genes and CDR3 were assigned using IMGT germline references. Any read was removed if the V/J assignment was weak (E-value above 1e-6), the CDR3 was missing, or the read contained stop codons, out-of-frame junctions, or ambiguous translated residues. A V3J clonotype was defined by an identical inferred V gene, J gene, and CDR3 amino acid sequence. The percentage overlap between two repertoires was calculated by dividing the number of shared unique clonotypes by the size of the smaller repertoire. Repertoire richness was assessed with RTK rarefaction, the Chao1 estimator, and Recon v2.1 estimates of unobserved clonotypes. Generation probabilities were computed with OLGA for all TCRbeta clonotypes obtained by the gDNA method from several donors. The table was pulled from immuneACCESS by TCRdb, which kept in-frame rearrangements only. Such tables lose some clones; where checked, under half of the loss comes from unresolved V genes, and the rest has no known cause. That table gives V, J and clone size, and the DNA gave D and trimming. A total of 500,000 to 550,000 clones appear in this sample, roughly 95% of them only once. Approximately 0.06% of the sample lies in the top ten.

A remark on this clone: The antigen it recognizes is unknown. Base-call qualities are not available, and no considerably larger clone is one nucleotide away.

This TCR was sampled from a woman under 40 in good health. What was sequenced was naive CD4+ T cells sorted from blood. The intended sense of this specimen's cell subset or site label: CD45RA+ positively selected. Recombination connected TRBV11-2 to TRBJ2-7, and TRBD1 may be the D gene, going by 6 matching bases. The CDR3 region has the sequence CASSLVEGAYEQYF. The DNA reads as follows: TGTGCCAGCAGCTTAGTTGAGGGGGCCTACGAGCAGTACTTC.